A selection of T cell receptor beta chains follows, all from one sample in a study of cytomegalovirus exposure and HLA in healthy donors. Sequenced by immunoSEQ multiplex PCR; TCRdb stores in-frame clones only, minus some. Of about 86,000 clones listed, just over 70% are singletons. Material for sequencing was PBMCs. Every receptor here comes from a man aged 55 to 70 in good health and CMV-seronegative. The CDR3 runs from the conserved cysteine through the conserved F or W. The order of the fields is J gene, clone size, D gene, V gene, CDR3 protein, CDR3 DNA. D genes are given only for firm matches. Clone size, where shown, is once, few, many, or a class for clones that have expanded.

J gene: TRBJ2-7
clone size: once
D gene: TRBD2
V gene: TRBV6-1
CDR3 protein: CASSPLAGESHEQYF
CDR3 DNA: TGTGCCAGCAGTCCCCTAGCGGGAGAGTCTCACGAGCAGTACTTC

J gene: TRBJ2-2
clone size: NA
D gene: NA
V gene: TRBV11-3
CDR3 protein: CASSLDYPGELFF
CDR3 DNA: TGTGCCAGCAGCTTAGATTATCCCGGGGAGCTGTTTTTT

J gene: TRBJ2-7
clone size: NA
D gene: NA
V gene: TRBV2
CDR3 protein: CASSEEYRGGYF
CDR3 DNA: TGTGCCAGCAGTGAAGAGTACAGGGGAGGGTACTTC

J gene: TRBJ1-6
clone size: NA
D gene: NA
V gene: TRBV6-1
CDR3 protein: CASSDAVLYSPLHF
CDR3 DNA: TGTGCCAGCAGTGATGCAGTCCTTTATTCACCCCTCCACTTT

J gene: TRBJ2-7
clone size: NA
D gene: TRBD2
V gene: TRBV19
CDR3 protein: CASSAGLAGGPSLSEQYF
CDR3 DNA: TGTGCCAGTAGTGCCGGACTAGCGGGAGGGCCTTCCCTCTCCGAGCAGTACTTC

J gene: TRBJ1-1
clone size: few
D gene: NA
V gene: TRBV2
CDR3 protein: CASSEAQDTEAFF
CDR3 DNA: TGTGCCAGCAGTGAAGCGCAGGACACTGAAGCTTTCTTT

J gene: TRBJ2-4
clone size: once
D gene: NA
V gene: TRBV2
CDR3 protein: CASRTTVAKNIQYF
CDR3 DNA: TGTGCCAGCCGTACGACAGTAGCCAAAAACATTCAGTACTTC

J gene: TRBJ1-1
clone size: NA
D gene: TRBD1
V gene: TRBV6-5
CDR3 protein: CASRSGQGGAEAFF
CDR3 DNA: TGTGCCAGCAGGTCCGGACAGGGGGGCGCTGAAGCTTTCTTT

J gene: TRBJ2-7
clone size: few
D gene: NA
V gene: TRBV6-6
CDR3 protein: CASSIDRLGWEQYF
CDR3 DNA: TGTGCCAGCAGTATTGACAGGCTCGGGTGGGAGCAGTACTTC

J gene: TRBJ1-6
clone size: NA
D gene: TRBD1
V gene: TRBV7-2
CDR3 protein: CASSSLPPGQGASPLHF
CDR3 DNA: TGTGCCAGCAGCTCCCTCCCACCTGGACAGGGTGCTTCACCCCTCCACTTT

J gene: TRBJ2-1
clone size: NA
D gene: TRBD2
V gene: TRBV19
CDR3 protein: CASSILAGGYEQFF
CDR3 DNA: TGTGCCAGTAGTATTCTAGCGGGAGGATATGAGCAGTTCTTC

J gene: TRBJ2-2
clone size: NA
D gene: TRBD2
V gene: TRBV7-2
CDR3 protein: CASSISGGDAGELFF
CDR3 DNA: TGTGCCAGCAGCATTAGCGGGGGGGACGCCGGGGAGCTGTTTTTT

J gene: TRBJ1-6
clone size: NA
D gene: TRBD1
V gene: TRBV19
CDR3 protein: CASSLSGQGGRSPLHF
CDR3 DNA: TGTGCCAGTAGTTTATCCGGACAGGGGGGTAGGTCACCCCTCCACTTT

J gene: TRBJ2-4
clone size: NA
D gene: TRBD2
V gene: TRBV7-8
CDR3 protein: CASSPPGGAGGNIQYF
CDR3 DNA: TGTGCCAGCAGCCCGCCGGGGGGAGCAGGTGGAAACATTCAGTACTTC

J gene: TRBJ2-3
clone size: NA
D gene: TRBD2
V gene: TRBV5-8
CDR3 protein: CASTLGTSGASLRTDTQYF
CDR3 DNA: TGTGCCAGCACCCTAGGGACTAGTGGGGCCTCCTTACGCACAGATACGCAGTATTTT

J gene: TRBJ2-7
clone size: NA
D gene: NA
V gene: TRBV10-1
CDR3 protein: CASSETSGYEQYF
CDR3 DNA: TGCGCCAGCAGTGAGACAAGCGGCTACGAGCAGTACTTC

J gene: TRBJ2-5
clone size: NA
D gene: TRBD2
V gene: TRBV7-9
CDR3 protein: CASSLQREGGETQYF
CDR3 DNA: TGTGCCAGCAGCTTACAACGGGAGGGCGGGGAGACCCAGTACTTC

J gene: TRBJ1-4
clone size: NA
D gene: NA
V gene: TRBV5-1
CDR3 protein: CASKAGSTNEKLFF
CDR3 DNA: TGCGCCAGCAAAGCAGGGTCAACTAATGAAAAACTGTTTTTT

J gene: TRBJ2-7
clone size: NA
D gene: NA
V gene: TRBV7-2
CDR3 protein: CASSPKEGAREQYF
CDR3 DNA: TGTGCCAGCAGCCCCAAGGAGGGGGCTCGCGAGCAGTACTTC

J gene: TRBJ2-7
clone size: once
D gene: TRBD2
V gene: TRBV7-2
CDR3 protein: CASSLVGGGSYEQYF
CDR3 DNA: TGTGCCAGCAGCTTAGTGGGCGGGGGGTCCTACGAGCAGTACTTC

J gene: TRBJ2-7
clone size: NA
D gene: TRBD1
V gene: TRBV28
CDR3 protein: CASEAGTAYEQYF
CDR3 DNA: TGTGCCAGCGAAGCCGGGACAGCCTACGAGCAGTACTTC

J gene: TRBJ2-3
clone size: NA
D gene: TRBD2
V gene: TRBV11-3
CDR3 protein: CASSPGLALYF
CDR3 DNA: TGTGCCAGCTCCCCGGGACTAGCTTTGTATTTT

J gene: TRBJ2-4
clone size: NA
D gene: TRBD2
V gene: TRBV10-3
CDR3 protein: CAISESPSGRALRENIQYF
CDR3 DNA: TGTGCCATCAGTGAGTCGCCTAGCGGGAGGGCCTTGCGGGAAAACATTCAGTACTTC

J gene: TRBJ2-7
clone size: NA
D gene: TRBD1
V gene: TRBV14
CDR3 protein: CASSQETGQGYTGSYEQYF
CDR3 DNA: TGTGCCAGCAGCCAAGAAACGGGACAGGGTTATACGGGCTCCTACGAGCAGTACTTC

J gene: TRBJ2-5
clone size: NA
D gene: TRBD2
V gene: TRBV6-6
CDR3 protein: CASSYSSSGDRETQYF
CDR3 DNA: TGTGCCAGCAGTTACTCGTCTAGCGGGGACCGGGAGACCCAGTACTTC

J gene: TRBJ2-7
clone size: NA
D gene: TRBD1
V gene: TRBV5-1
CDR3 protein: CASSRAPRQGMEQYF
CDR3 DNA: TGCGCCAGCAGCAGGGCCCCCCGACAGGGGATGGAGCAGTACTTC

J gene: TRBJ1-6
clone size: NA
D gene: NA
V gene: TRBV15
CDR3 protein: CATAKERGGNSPLHF
CDR3 DNA: TGTGCCACCGCAAAAGAACGGGGGGGAAATTCACCCCTCCACTTT